Below are 32 T cell receptor beta chains sequenced from a single sample in a study of blood T cell repertoires in COVID-19 (dated by TCRdb to 2018 to 2020). The library was made by the immunoSEQ multiplex PCR assay. The source is immuneACCESS, and TCRdb retained only in-frame sequences with V and J called. Part of the clones is not carried over; for the studies checked, unresolved V genes explain less than half of this, and the remainder is unexplained. The sample includes a few hundred thousand clones, with approximately 90% observed a single time. The top ten clones comprise 0.7% to 1% of the sample. The sequencing input was peripheral blood. Source of these receptors: a man between 18 and 29 years old with COVID-19, enrolled during active disease.

The rearrangement uses TRBV15 and TRBJ2-2; a weak D match, TRBD2 (5 bases). V shed 4 bases and J shed 5 bases, with 8 bases lying between them. This CDR3 comprises 13 residues. Germline V gives CDR1 LNHNV, CDR2 YYDKDF (reference sequence). DNA of the CDR3: TGTGCCACCAGCAAGCGGACTACCGGGGAGCTGTTTTTT. Protein sequence: CATSKRTTGELFF.

V and J are TRBV5-8 and TRBJ2-5; 12 bases line up with TRBD2. Germline V gene data show CDR1 as SGHTS and CDR2 as YDEGEE. The trim removed 3 bases at V and 5 bases at J, leaving 5 bases unmatched. The CDR3 has 15 amino acids. The CDR3 sequence is CASSSGTSGSETQYF. The DNA of the CDR3 is TGTGCCAGCAGCTCCGGGACTAGCGGGTCGGAGACCCAGTACTTC.

J is TRBJ2-4 and V is TRBV6-5; D might be TRBD2 (6 bases). Germline V CDR1 and CDR2: MNHEY, SVGAGI. The CDR3 runs 15 residues. V lost 0 bases and J lost 7, with 13 bases in between. CDR3 amino acids: CASSYSRLASNIQYF. As DNA, the CDR3 is TGTGCCAGCAGTTACTCACGGCTAGCGAGTAACATTCAGTACTTC.

The chain recombines TRBV10-1 with TRBJ1-1; tentatively, D is TRBD1 (5 bases). The CDR3 contains 12 residues. Germline V gene sequence: CDR1 WNHNN, CDR2 SYGVQD (reference sequence). The V and J ends lost 6 bases and 3 bases respectively, with 8 bases between them. Here the CDR3 DNA reads TGCGCCAGCAGAGGACAATACACTGAAGCTTTCTTT. This gives the protein CASRGQYTEAFF.

This chain uses TRBV13 with TRBJ2-7, with D unresolved. Germline CDR1 is PRHDT and CDR2 is FYEKMQ (reference sequence). V was trimmed by 0 bases and J by 3 bases, leaving 6 bases between them. The CDR3 covers 13 residues. The CDR3 sequence: CASSLGLSYEQYF. The CDR3 DNA is TGTGCCAGCAGCTTAGGTCTCAGCTACGAGCAGTACTTC.

This chain connects TRBV6-5 to TRBJ2-2, with 9 bases identical to TRBD1. Looked up from germline, CDR1 is MNHEY and CDR2 is SVGAGI. The CDR3 is 16 amino acids. V gave up 4 bases and J gave up 4 bases; unmatched junction bases: 7. The CDR3 spells CASSSPGTGSTGELFF. CDR3 nucleotide sequence: TGTGCCAGCAGTTCACCCGGGACAGGGAGCACCGGGGAGCTGTTTTTT.

CDR3 DNA: TGCGCCAGCAGATCGCTAGCGGGAAGGATGTATGAGCAGTTCTTC. It specifies CASRSLAGRMYEQFF. The V call is TRBV5-1, the J call TRBJ2-1; 9 positions agree with TRBD2. V shed 5 bases and J 8 bases; nucleotides not matched to a gene: 11. The CDR3 spans 15 residues. Germline CDR1 SGHRS, CDR2 YFSETQ.

This clone was seen a few times. The chain recombines TRBV2 with TRBJ2-1, with TRBD2 as a possible D gene (5 bases). From germline, CDR1 is SNHLY and CDR2 FYNNEI. This CDR3 spans 15 amino acids. V lost 7 bases, J lost 0 bases, and 13 bases lay in between. The CDR3: CASIASGSSYNEQFF. CDR3 sequence (DNA): TGTGCCAGCATCGCTTCGGGGAGCTCCTACAATGAGCAGTTCTTC.

The chain joins TRBV7-9 to TRBJ2-7; 11 bases align to TRBD1. Germline assignment: CDR1 SEHNR and CDR2 FQNEAQ (reference sequence). J gave up 5 bases and V 5 bases, and 8 bases lay outside the gene matches. The CDR3 is 15 amino acids. The CDR3 DNA reads TGTGCCAGCAGCCTCGGACAGGGGGCTAAGAACGAGCAGTACTTC. Encoded protein: CASSLGQGAKNEQYF.

This clone was observed once. V gene TRBV7-2 combines with J gene TRBJ2-5; 10 nucleotides match TRBD2. Germline V gives CDR1 SGHTA, CDR2 FQGNSA. V lost 5 bases and J lost 5; bases outside the gene matches: 11. CDR3 length: 16 amino acids. The CDR3 nucleotides read TGTGCCAGCAGCACCCGGACTAGCGGTAACCGGGAGACCCAGTACTTC. Protein sequence: CASSTRTSGNRETQYF.

This chain uses TRBV7-9 with TRBJ2-7; tentatively, D is TRBD1 (6 bases). From germline, CDR1 is SEHNR and CDR2 FQNEAQ (reference sequence). The CDR3 covers 19 residues. The ends were cut back, 2 bases at V and 0 bases at J, with 23 bases in the middle. The CDR3 loop reads CASSLMLSVGTQSSYEQYF. The DNA of the CDR3 is TGTGCCAGCAGCTTAATGCTATCGGTTGGGACACAGAGCTCCTACGAGCAGTACTTC.

The chain uses TRBV11-3 and TRBJ1-3; TRBD1 agrees at 7 bases. The CDR3 contains 14 residues. After removal of 5 bases from V and 2 bases from J, the junction contained 3 bases not matched to a gene. CDR1 is SGHNT, CDR2 YENEEA, per germline. The CDR3: CASSRDRAGNTIYF. CDR3 bases: TGTGCCAGCAGCCGGGACAGAGCTGGAAACACCATATATTTT.

The genes are TRBV30 and TRBJ1-4; tentatively, D is TRBD1 (6 bases). The CDR3 runs 14 residues. Germline CDR1 is GTSNPN and CDR2 is SVGIG (reference sequence). The V end was cut by 0 bases, the J end by 7 bases, with 12 bases between. CDR3 protein: CAWSVARGFEKLFF. The CDR3 coding sequence is TGTGCCTGGAGTGTCGCCAGGGGTTTTGAAAAACTGTTTTTT.

The count of this clone is one. V is TRBV20-1 and J is TRBJ1-4, with D unclear. The V gene's germline CDR1 is DFQATT and CDR2 SNEGSKA (reference sequence). The germline V and J ends were trimmed by 3 bases and 8 bases, with 16 bases remaining between them. The CDR3 consists of 14 residues. The CDR3 loop is CSASLTQNGEKLFF. CDR3 coding DNA: TGCAGTGCTAGTTTGACTCAGAACGGAGAAAAACTGTTTTTT.

This chain links TRBV30 with TRBJ1-1; 8 positions agree with TRBD1. V was pared by 4 bases and J by 0 bases, with 13 bases of the junction left unmatched. Germline CDR1 is GTSNPN and CDR2 is SVGIG (reference sequence). This CDR3 comprises 17 residues. Written as DNA, the CDR3 is TGTGCCTGGAATGCCGGGACAGGAACTTCAATGAACACTGAAGCTTTCTTT. Translation gives CAWNAGTGTSMNTEAFF.

The sample holds one count of this clone. The gene calls are TRBV3-1 (or the pseudogene TRBV3-2) and TRBJ2-1; 7 nucleotides line up with TRBD1. After removal of 0 bases from V and 6 bases from J, the junction contained 5 bases not matched to a gene. The V gene's germline CDR1 is LGHDT and CDR2 YNNKEL (reference sequence). This CDR3 spans 15 amino acids. In DNA, the CDR3 is TGTGCCAGCAGCCAAGACAGGGGGTTAGGCAATGAGCAGTTCTTC. Amino acid sequence: CASSQDRGLGNEQFF.

This clone was found once. The chain combines TRBV3-1 (or the pseudogene TRBV3-2) with TRBJ1-5, with D unresolved. Trimming left V 5 bases short and J 6 bases short, with 11 bases between. This CDR3 spans 13 amino acids. Germline-derived CDR1 and CDR2 are LGHDT and YNNKEL (reference sequence). CDR3 DNA: TGTGCCAGCAGCTCTGGCCAACGTCAGCCCCAGCATTTT. Protein: CASSSGQRQPQHF.

The V and J genes are TRBV30 and TRBJ2-3; maybe TRBD1 (6 bases). Germline lookup yields CDR1 GTSNPN and CDR2 SVGIG (reference sequence). Between the trimmed V and J ends, which lost 2 bases and 1 base, there was a span of 10 bases. The CDR3 extends over 14 amino acids. The CDR3 bases are TGTGCCTGGAGTAGGGCAGGGGGCACAGATACGCAGTATTTT. Translating gives CAWSRAGGTDTQYF.

This chain links TRBV13 with TRBJ1-1, with 8 bases that match TRBD1. Per the germline V gene, CDR1 is PRHDT and CDR2 is FYEKMQ (reference sequence). The junction had 4 bases not matched to a gene; V was cut back by 8 bases and J by 2 bases. This CDR3 is built from 13 residues. Here the CDR3 DNA reads TGTGCCAGCGGCAGGGGGCCCAACACTGAAGCTTTCTTT. It yields the protein CASGRGPNTEAFF.

The gene calls are TRBV5-4 and TRBJ1-5, with D possibly TRBD1 on 6 matching bases. The germline V gene encodes CDR1 SGHNT and CDR2 YYREEE (reference sequence). This CDR3 spans 14 amino acids. The germline V and J ends were trimmed by 6 bases and 4 bases, with 14 bases remaining between them. The CDR3 protein is CASNYRARNQPQHF. In nucleotides, the CDR3 is TGTGCCAGCAACTACAGGGCGAGAAATCAGCCCCAGCATTTT.

This chain links TRBV29-1 with TRBJ1-2; unclear D gene. The length of the CDR3 is 13 residues. V lost 4 bases and J lost 2, with 11 bases in between. CDR1 is SQVTM and CDR2 is ANQGSEA in the germline V gene. CDR3 DNA sequence: TGCAGCGTTGGTGAGGGATTAAACTATGGCTACACCTTC. Protein sequence: CSVGEGLNYGYTF.

The chain employs TRBV7-3 and TRBJ2-3; D not resolved. The length of the CDR3 is 13 residues. Trimming stripped 6 bases from V and 3 bases from J, with 10 bases between. Per the germline V gene, CDR1 is SGHTA and CDR2 is FQGTGA. CDR3 in DNA: TGTGCCAGCAGGAGGAGTGGTACAGATACGCAGTATTTT. Translating it yields CASRRSGTDTQYF.

The chain is built from TRBV24-1 and TRBJ2-5; D unclear. There are 14 residues in the CDR3. From germline, CDR1 is KGHDR and CDR2 SFDVKD. V lost 4 bases and J 1 base, leaving 9 bases between the germline ends. CDR3: CATSEQRSQETQYF. The CDR3 DNA is TGTGCCACCAGTGAACAACGCTCCCAAGAGACCCAGTACTTC.

The chain joins TRBV3-1 (or the pseudogene TRBV3-2) to TRBJ2-5; tentatively, D is TRBD1 (6 bases). The CDR3 length is 15 residues. Trimming shortened V by 1 base and J by 4 bases, and 13 bases separated the two germline ends. Germline V gives CDR1 LGHDT, CDR2 YNNKEL (reference sequence). CDR3 sequence (DNA): TGTGCCAGCAGCCAAGTTAACAGGGTACGAGAGACCCAGTACTTC. Its protein is CASSQVNRVRETQYF.

V is TRBV19 and J is TRBJ1-2; D perhaps matches TRBD1 (5 bases). V dropped 5 bases and J dropped 0 bases, with 13 bases sitting between them. Germline V gene sequence: CDR1 LNHDA, CDR2 SQIVND (reference sequence). This CDR3 spans 15 amino acids. CDR3: CASSSWTQANYGYTF. CDR3 coding DNA: TGTGCCAGTAGTTCCTGGACACAAGCTAACTATGGCTACACCTTC.

J is TRBJ2-5 and V is TRBV19, with 9 bases identical to TRBD2. Germline V gene lookup returns CDR1 LNHDA and CDR2 SQIVND (reference sequence). V lost 4 bases and J lost 5; bases outside the gene matches: 11. CDR3 length equals 16 residues. CDR3 coding DNA: TGTGCCAGTAGTACGCCCTTAGCGGGAGATGGTGAGACCCAGTACTTC. Its translation is CASSTPLAGDGETQYF.

The rearrangement links TRBV24-1 to TRBJ1-4; D perhaps matches TRBD1 (6 bases). In germline, CDR1 is KGHDR, CDR2 SFDVKD. The CDR3 is 14 residues long. Trimming removed 4 bases from V and 6 bases from J, with 11 bases in between. The DNA for the CDR3 is TGTGCCACCAGTGACCCGGGACAATATGAAAAACTGTTTTTT. Translating it yields CATSDPGQYEKLFF.

The chain employs TRBV24-1 and TRBJ1-5; 9 bases align to TRBD1. V lost 2 bases to trimming and J lost 5 bases; unmatched junction nucleotides: 3. The CDR3 is 15 amino acids. Germline assignment: CDR1 KGHDR and CDR2 SFDVKD. In nucleotides, the CDR3 is TGTGCCACCAGTGATTCGGGACAGGGTCATCAGCCCCAGCATTTT. Protein: CATSDSGQGHQPQHF.

The chain couples TRBV2 to TRBJ2-7, with 9 bases identical to TRBD2. The CDR3 runs 13 residues. V lost 8 bases to trimming and J lost 3 bases; unmatched junction nucleotides: 5. Per the germline V gene, CDR1 is SNHLY and CDR2 is FYNNEI. The CDR3 bases are TGTGCCAGCCTAGCGGGAAACCTCTACGAGCAGTACTTC. It specifies CASLAGNLYEQYF.

The genes are TRBV11-3 and TRBJ1-6; D gene unclear. Germline-derived CDR1 and CDR2 are SGHNT and YENEEA. This CDR3 comprises 15 residues. Trimming removed 1 base from V and 7 bases from J, with 11 bases in between. The CDR3 DNA reads TGTGCCAGCAGCTTAGGTTTTGTCGCGAATTCACCCCTCCACTTT. Protein product: CASSLGFVANSPLHF.

CDR3 residues: CASSLAGLNYEQYF. DNA for the CDR3: TGTGCCAGCAGCCTAGCGGGGTTAAACTACGAGCAGTACTTC. This chain connects TRBV2 to TRBJ2-7; 9 positions agree with TRBD2. CDR3 length: 14 residues. V gave up 6 bases and J gave up 3 bases; unmatched junction bases: 6. Looked up from germline, CDR1 is SNHLY and CDR2 is FYNNEI.

This clone was counted a few times. CDR3 nucleotides: TGTGCCAGTAGTATTTCTACAGATACGCAGTATTTT. Amino acid sequence: CASSISTDTQYF. V and J are TRBV19 and TRBJ2-3, with D unclear. V lost 3 bases and J 3 bases, leaving 4 bases between the germline ends. This CDR3 has 12 amino acids. Germline CDR1 reads LNHDA; CDR2 reads SQIVND (reference sequence).